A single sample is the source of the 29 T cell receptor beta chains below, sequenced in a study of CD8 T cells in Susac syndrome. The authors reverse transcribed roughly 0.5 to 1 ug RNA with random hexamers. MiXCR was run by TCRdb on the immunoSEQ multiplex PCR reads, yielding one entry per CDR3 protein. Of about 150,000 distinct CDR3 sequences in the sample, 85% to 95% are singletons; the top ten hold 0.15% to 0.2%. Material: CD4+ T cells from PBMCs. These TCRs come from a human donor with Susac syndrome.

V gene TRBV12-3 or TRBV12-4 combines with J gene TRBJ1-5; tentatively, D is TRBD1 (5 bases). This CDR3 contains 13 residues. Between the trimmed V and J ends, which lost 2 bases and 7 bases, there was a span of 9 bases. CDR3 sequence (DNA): TGTGCCAGCAGTTTAAGGGGTGAACAGCCCCAGCATTTT. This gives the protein CASSLRGEQPQHF.

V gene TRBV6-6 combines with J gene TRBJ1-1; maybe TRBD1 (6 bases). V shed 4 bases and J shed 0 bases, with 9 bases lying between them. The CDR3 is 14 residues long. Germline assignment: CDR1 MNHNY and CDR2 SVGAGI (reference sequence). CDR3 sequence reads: CASSSTGMNTEAFF. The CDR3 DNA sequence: TGTGCCAGCAGTTCTACAGGGATGAACACTGAAGCTTTCTTT.

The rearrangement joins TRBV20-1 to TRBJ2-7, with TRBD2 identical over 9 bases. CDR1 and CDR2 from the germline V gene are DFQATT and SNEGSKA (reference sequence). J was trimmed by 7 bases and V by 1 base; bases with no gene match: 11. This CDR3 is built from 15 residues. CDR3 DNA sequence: TGCAGTGCTAGAGCGTTAGCGGGGGACCCTTGGGAGCAGTACTTC. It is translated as CSARALAGDPWEQYF.

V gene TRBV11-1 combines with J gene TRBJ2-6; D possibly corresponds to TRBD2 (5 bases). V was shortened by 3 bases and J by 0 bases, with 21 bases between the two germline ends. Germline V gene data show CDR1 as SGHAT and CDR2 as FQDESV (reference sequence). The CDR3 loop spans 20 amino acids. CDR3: CASSFLRTGERRSGANVLTF. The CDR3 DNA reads TGTGCCAGCAGCTTCCTAAGGACCGGGGAACGCCGCTCTGGGGCCAACGTCCTGACTTTC.

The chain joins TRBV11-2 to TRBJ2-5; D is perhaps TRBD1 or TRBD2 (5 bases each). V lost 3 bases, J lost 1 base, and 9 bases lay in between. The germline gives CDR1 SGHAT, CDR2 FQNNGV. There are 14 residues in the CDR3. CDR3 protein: CASSLGPFQETQYF. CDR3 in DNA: TGTGCCAGCAGCTTGGGACCGTTCCAAGAGACCCAGTACTTC.

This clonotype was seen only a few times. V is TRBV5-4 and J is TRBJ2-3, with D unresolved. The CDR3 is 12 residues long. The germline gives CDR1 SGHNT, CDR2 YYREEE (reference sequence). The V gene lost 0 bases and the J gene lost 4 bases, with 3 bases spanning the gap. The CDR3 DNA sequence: TGTGCCAGCAGCTTGGCCGCAGATACGCAGTATTTT. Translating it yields CASSLAADTQYF. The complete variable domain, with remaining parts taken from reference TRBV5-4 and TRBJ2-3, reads ETGVTQSPTHLIKTRGQQVTLRCSSQSGHNTVSWYQQALGQGPQFIFQYYREEENGRGNFPPRFSGLQFPNYSSELNVNALELDDSALYLCASSLAADTQYFGPGTRLTVL.

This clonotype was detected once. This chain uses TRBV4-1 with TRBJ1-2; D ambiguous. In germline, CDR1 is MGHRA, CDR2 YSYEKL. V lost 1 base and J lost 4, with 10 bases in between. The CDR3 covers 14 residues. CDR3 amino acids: CASSQADEGYGYTF. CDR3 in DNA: TGCGCCAGCAGCCAAGCAGACGAGGGCTATGGCTACACCTTC.

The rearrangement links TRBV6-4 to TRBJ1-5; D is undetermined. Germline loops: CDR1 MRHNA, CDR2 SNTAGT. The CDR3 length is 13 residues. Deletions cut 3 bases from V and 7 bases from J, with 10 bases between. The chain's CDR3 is CASSDEGGQPQHF. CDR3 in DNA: TGTGCCAGCAGTGATGAGGGAGGCCAGCCCCAGCATTTT.

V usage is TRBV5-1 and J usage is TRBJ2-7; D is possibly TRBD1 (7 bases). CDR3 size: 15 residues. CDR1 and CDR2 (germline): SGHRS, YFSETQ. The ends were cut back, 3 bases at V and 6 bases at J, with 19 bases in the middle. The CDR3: CASSWGSRQGGEQYF. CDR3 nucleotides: TGCGCCAGCAGCTGGGGGAGCAGACAGGGAGGCGAGCAGTACTTC. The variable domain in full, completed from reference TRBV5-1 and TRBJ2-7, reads KAGVTQTPRYLIKTRGQQVTLSCSPISGHRSVSWYQQTPGQGLQFLFEYFSETQRNKGNFPGRFSGRQFSNSRSEMNVSTLELGDSALYLCASSWGSRQGGEQYFGPGTRLTVT.

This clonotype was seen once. The CDR3 DNA follows: TGTGCCAGCAGCTTAGGGGGGGTAACAGGCTACACCTTC. Protein sequence: CASSLGGVTGYTF. This chain connects TRBV7-2 to TRBJ1-2; D is possibly TRBD1 (5 bases). Germline CDR1 and CDR2: SGHTA and FQGNSA. This CDR3 has 13 amino acids. Trimming stripped 1 base from V and 8 bases from J, with 11 bases between.

The chain's CDR3 is CASSYSRGTDTQYF. CDR3 in DNA: TGTGCCAGCAGCTACTCCCGGGGGACAGATACGCAGTATTTT. The rearrangement links TRBV7-9 to TRBJ2-3, with a weak D call TRBD2 (6 bases). V lost 4 bases and J lost 3, with 11 bases in between. This CDR3 has 14 amino acids. Germline loops: CDR1 SEHNR, CDR2 FQNEAQ (reference sequence).

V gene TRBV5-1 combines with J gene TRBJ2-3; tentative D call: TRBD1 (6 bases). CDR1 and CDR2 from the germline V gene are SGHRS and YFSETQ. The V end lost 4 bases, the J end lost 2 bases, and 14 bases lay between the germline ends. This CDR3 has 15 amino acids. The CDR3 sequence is CASSPRQVPTDTQYF. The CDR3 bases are TGCGCCAGCAGCCCCAGACAGGTTCCCACAGATACGCAGTATTTT.

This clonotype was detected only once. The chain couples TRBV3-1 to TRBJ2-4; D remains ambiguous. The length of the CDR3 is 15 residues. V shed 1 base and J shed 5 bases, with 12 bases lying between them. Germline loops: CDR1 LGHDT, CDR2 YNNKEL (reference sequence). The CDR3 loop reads CASSQGEIRENIQYF. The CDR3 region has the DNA TGTGCCAGCAGCCAAGGAGAGATAAGGGAAAACATTCAGTACTTC. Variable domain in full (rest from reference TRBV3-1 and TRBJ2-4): DTAVSQTPKYLVTQMGNDKSIKCEQNLGHDTMYWYKQDSKKFLKIMFSYNNKELIINETVPNRFSPKSPDKAHLNLHINSLELGDSAVYFCASSQGEIRENIQYFGAGTRLSVL.

CDR3: CASRSRGSYNEQFF. CDR3 DNA: TGTGCCAGCAGATCGAGGGGCTCCTACAATGAGCAGTTCTTC. V gene TRBV3-1 combines with J gene TRBJ2-1; D is perhaps TRBD1 or TRBD2 (5 bases each). V dropped 6 bases and J dropped 0 bases, with 9 bases sitting between them. The CDR3 has 14 residues. Germline CDR1 LGHDT, CDR2 YNNKEL (reference sequence).

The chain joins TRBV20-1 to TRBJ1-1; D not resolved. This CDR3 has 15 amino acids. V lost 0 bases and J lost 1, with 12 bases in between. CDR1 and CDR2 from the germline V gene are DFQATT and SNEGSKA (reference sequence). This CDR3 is CSARDQRKPNTEAFF. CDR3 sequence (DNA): TGCAGTGCTAGAGACCAAAGAAAACCGAACACTGAAGCTTTCTTT.

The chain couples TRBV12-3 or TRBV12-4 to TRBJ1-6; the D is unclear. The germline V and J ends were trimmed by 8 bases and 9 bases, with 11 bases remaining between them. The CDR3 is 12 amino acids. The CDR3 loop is CASGPGSSPLHF. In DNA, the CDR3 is TGTGCCAGCGGCCCGGGTAGTTCACCCCTCCACTTT.

The CDR3 reads CASSLGQGNGETQYF. The CDR3, as DNA: TGCGCCAGCAGCCTCGGACAGGGGAACGGTGAGACCCAGTACTTC. This chain links TRBV5-1 with TRBJ2-5; TRBD1 aligns across 9 bases. Germline loops: CDR1 SGHRS, CDR2 YFSETQ. Losses at the gene ends were 4 bases for V and 5 bases for J; bases not matched to a gene: 9. This CDR3 has 15 residues. The variable domain in full, with the rest retrieved from reference TRBV5-1 and TRBJ2-5, is KAGVTQTPRYLIKTRGQQVTLSCSPISGHRSVSWYQQTPGQGLQFLFEYFSETQRNKGNFPGRFSGRQFSNSRSEMNVSTLELGDSALYLCASSLGQGNGETQYFGPGTRLLVL.

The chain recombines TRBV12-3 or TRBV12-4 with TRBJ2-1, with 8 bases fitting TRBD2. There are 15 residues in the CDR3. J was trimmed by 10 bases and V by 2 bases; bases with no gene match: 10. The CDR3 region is CASSLRLAGAEEQFF. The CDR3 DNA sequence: TGTGCCAGCAGTTTACGGCTAGCGGGTGCAGAAGAGCAGTTCTTC.

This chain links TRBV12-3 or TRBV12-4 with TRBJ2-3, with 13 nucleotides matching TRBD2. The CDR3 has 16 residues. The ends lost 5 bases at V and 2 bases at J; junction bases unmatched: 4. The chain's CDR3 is CASSRTSGGITDTQYF. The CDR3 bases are TGTGCCAGCAGTCGGACTAGCGGGGGCATCACAGATACGCAGTATTTT.

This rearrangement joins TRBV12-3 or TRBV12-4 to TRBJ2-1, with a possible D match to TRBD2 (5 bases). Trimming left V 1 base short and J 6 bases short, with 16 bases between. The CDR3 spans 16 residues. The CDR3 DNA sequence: TGTGCCAGCAGTTTAGTCCCAATAGGGAGCGGCAATGAGCAGTTCTTC. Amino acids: CASSLVPIGSGNEQFF.

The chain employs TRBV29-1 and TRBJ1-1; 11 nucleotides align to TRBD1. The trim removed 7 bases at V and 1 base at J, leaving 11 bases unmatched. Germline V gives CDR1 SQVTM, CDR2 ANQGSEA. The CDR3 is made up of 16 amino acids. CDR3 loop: CSALGRTGGKNTEAFF. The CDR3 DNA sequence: TGCAGCGCCCTAGGGCGGACAGGGGGCAAGAACACTGAAGCTTTCTTT.

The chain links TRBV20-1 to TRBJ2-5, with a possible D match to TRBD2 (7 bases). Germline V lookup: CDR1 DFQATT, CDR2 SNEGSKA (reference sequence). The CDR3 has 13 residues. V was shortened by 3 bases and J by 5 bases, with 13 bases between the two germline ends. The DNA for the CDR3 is TGCAGTGCTAGGAGGGGGGGCGGCGAGACCCAGTACTTC. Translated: CSARRGGGETQYF.

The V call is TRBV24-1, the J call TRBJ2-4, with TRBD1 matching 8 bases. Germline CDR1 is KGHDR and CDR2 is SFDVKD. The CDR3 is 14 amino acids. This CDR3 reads CVRGQGTAKNIQYF. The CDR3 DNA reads TGTGTCAGGGGGCAGGGCACAGCCAAAAACATTCAGTACTTC.

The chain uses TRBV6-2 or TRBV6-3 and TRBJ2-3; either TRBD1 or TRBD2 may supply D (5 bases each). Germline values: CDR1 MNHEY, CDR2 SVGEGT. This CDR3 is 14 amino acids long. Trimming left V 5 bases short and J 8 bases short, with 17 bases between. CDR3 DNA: TGTGCCAGCAGTCCTACAGGACTGAGCGGTACGCAGTATTTT. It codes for CASSPTGLSGTQYF.

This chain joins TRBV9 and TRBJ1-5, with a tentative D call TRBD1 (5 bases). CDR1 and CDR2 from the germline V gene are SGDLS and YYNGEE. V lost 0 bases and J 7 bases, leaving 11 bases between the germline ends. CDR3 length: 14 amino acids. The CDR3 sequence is CASSVGQGEQPQHF. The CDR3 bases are TGTGCCAGCAGCGTAGGGCAGGGCGAGCAGCCCCAGCATTTT.

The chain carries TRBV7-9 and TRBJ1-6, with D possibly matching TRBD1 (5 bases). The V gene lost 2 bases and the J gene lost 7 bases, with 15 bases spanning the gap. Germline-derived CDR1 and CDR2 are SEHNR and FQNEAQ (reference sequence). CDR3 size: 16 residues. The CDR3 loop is CASSLSRGLANSPLHF. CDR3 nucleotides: TGTGCCAGCAGCTTATCACGGGGGTTGGCGAATTCACCCCTCCACTTT.

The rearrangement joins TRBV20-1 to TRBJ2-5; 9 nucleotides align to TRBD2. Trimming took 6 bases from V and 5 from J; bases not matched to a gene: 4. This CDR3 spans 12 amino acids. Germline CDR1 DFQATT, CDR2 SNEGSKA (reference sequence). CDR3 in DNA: TGCAGTGCCTCACTAGCGGGCGAGACCCAGTACTTC. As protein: CSASLAGETQYF.

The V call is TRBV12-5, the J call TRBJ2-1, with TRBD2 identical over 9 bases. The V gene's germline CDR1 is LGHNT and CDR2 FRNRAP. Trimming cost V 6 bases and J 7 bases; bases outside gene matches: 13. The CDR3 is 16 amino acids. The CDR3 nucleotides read TGTGCTAGTGGACTCCCTAGCGGGGCTGCCGAAAATGAGCAGTTCTTC. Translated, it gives CASGLPSGAAENEQFF.

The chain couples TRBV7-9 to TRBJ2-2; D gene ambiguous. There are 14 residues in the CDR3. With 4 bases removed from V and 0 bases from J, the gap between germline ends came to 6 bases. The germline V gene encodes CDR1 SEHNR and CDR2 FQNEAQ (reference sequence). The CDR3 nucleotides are TGTGCCAGCAGCTGGGGTGCGAACACCGGGGAGCTGTTTTTT. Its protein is CASSWGANTGELFF.